Following are 25 T cell receptor beta chains from one sample sequenced in a study of T cell clonotyping in hematopoietic cell transplantation. Using immunoSEQ multiplex PCR, the repertoire was profiled, and TCRdb retains in-frame clones only, with some absent. The repertoire includes 10,000 to 11,000 clones, about nine tenths of them detected once, and 35% to 45% sits in the top ten. The sample consisted of PBMCs, taken 180 days after allogeneic stem cell transplant. Receptor source: a male patient aged 55 to 69 who had an allogeneic stem cell transplant from an unrelated donor, so the T cells may come from the graft donor. Some clones in this sample may be carry-over from other donors' samples.

The chain couples TRBV9 to TRBJ1-1, with a weak D call TRBD1 (5 bases). V was shortened by 3 bases and J by 2 bases, with 14 bases between the two germline ends. Germline values: CDR1 SGDLS, CDR2 YYNGEE. This CDR3 contains 15 residues. CDR3 bases: TGTGCCAGCAGCGAATGGGGGGGAGTTAACACTGAAGCTTTCTTT. Amino acids: CASSEWGGVNTEAFF. The full variable domain, rest sourced from reference TRBV9 and TRBJ1-1, is DSGVTQTPKHLITATGQRVTLRCSPRSGDLSVYWYQQSLDQGLQFLIQYYNGEERAKGNILERFSAQQFPDLHSELNLSSLELGDSALYFCASSEWGGVNTEAFFGQGTRLTVV.

CDR3 in DNA: TGTGCCTGGACTACAGCCGGGGAGCTGTTTTTT. Its protein product is CAWTTAGELFF. The chain has TRBV30 and TRBJ2-2; D gene ambiguous. The CDR3 extends over 11 amino acids. V lost 4 bases, J lost 6 bases, and 6 bases lay in between. Germline V gene sequence: CDR1 GTSNPN, CDR2 SVGIG (reference sequence).

The chain links TRBV30 to TRBJ2-7, with 7 bases identical to TRBD2. Germline V CDR1 and CDR2: GTSNPN, SVGIG (reference sequence). This CDR3 is 13 amino acids long. The trim removed 0 bases at V and 6 bases at J, leaving 5 bases unmatched. The CDR3 protein is CAWSVGRASEQYF. CDR3 DNA sequence: TGTGCCTGGAGTGTTGGGAGGGCCTCCGAGCAGTACTTC.

There are a few counts of this clone. One junction end does not reproduce the germline sequence, and a read error may be involved. This chain connects TRBV5-1 to TRBJ1-4; D is unresolved. The CDR3 is 12 amino acids. The germline V gene encodes CDR1 SGHRS and CDR2 YFSETQ. The chain's CDR3 is CASSRVGEKLFF. The CDR3 DNA sequence: TGTGCCAGCAGCCGCGTGGGGGAAAAACTGTTTTTT. Based on the CDR3 plus reference TRBV5-1 and TRBJ1-4, the full variable domain is KAGVTQTPRYLIKTRGQQVTLSCSPISGHRSVSWYQQTPGQGLQFLFEYFSETQRNKGNFPGRFSGRQFSNSRSEMNVSTLELGDSALYLCASSRVGEKLFFGSGTQLSVL.

The chain employs TRBV11-3 and TRBJ2-3; unclear D gene. The CDR3 has 12 amino acids. The germline CDR1 and CDR2 sequences are SGHNT and YENEEA. V gave up 0 bases and J gave up 5 bases, with 3 bases separating them. DNA for the CDR3: TGTGCCAGCAGCTTAGACGGAGATACGCAGTATTTT. Its translation is CASSLDGDTQYF.

This chain connects TRBV19 to TRBJ2-7, with D possibly being TRBD1 (5 bases). Trimming stripped 0 bases from V and 2 bases from J, with 14 bases between. The CDR3 loop spans 16 amino acids. Germline-derived CDR1 and CDR2 are LNHDA and SQIVND (reference sequence). Written as DNA, the CDR3 is TGTGCCAGTAGTATAGACCCCTCGACAGCCACCTACGAGCAGTACTTC. Amino acids: CASSIDPSTATYEQYF.

This chain connects TRBV5-1 to TRBJ2-6; D remains ambiguous. V shed 0 bases and J shed 0 bases, with 4 bases lying between them. The length of the CDR3 is 15 residues. Germline CDR1 is SGHRS and CDR2 is YFSETQ. The CDR3 sequence is CASSLDSSGANVLTF. CDR3 coding DNA: TGCGCCAGCAGCTTGGATAGCTCTGGGGCCAACGTCCTGACTTTC.

V and J are TRBV6-6 and TRBJ1-5; the D is unclear. Germline V gene data show CDR1 as MNHNY and CDR2 as SVGAGI (reference sequence). V lost 6 bases and J 0 bases, leaving 12 bases between the germline ends. The CDR3 consists of 15 residues. CDR3 region: CASSTTRNSNQPQHF. The CDR3 region has the DNA TGTGCCAGCAGCACAACAAGAAATAGCAATCAGCCCCAGCATTTT.

V gene TRBV27 combines with J gene TRBJ1-2; D gene unclear. This CDR3 contains 13 residues. Germline CDR1 and CDR2: MNHEY and SMNVEV (reference sequence). V lost 6 bases to trimming and J lost 3 bases, with 11 bases between them. DNA for the CDR3: TGTGCCAGCAGGCAGGACTCACACTATGGCTACACCTTC. It encodes CASRQDSHYGYTF.

CDR3 loop: CASSSYITYEQYF. In nucleotides, the CDR3 is TGTGCCAGCAGTTCCTATATCACCTACGAGCAGTACTTC. The V call is TRBV6-5, the J call TRBJ2-7; D ambiguous. Trimming took 4 bases from V and 2 from J, leaving 9 bases between them. The CDR3 runs to 13 residues. CDR1 and CDR2 (germline): MNHEY, SVGAGI.

The chain has TRBV4-2 and TRBJ2-1; a possible D gene is TRBD2 (6 bases). This CDR3 region has 13 residues. Trimming stripped 1 base from V and 9 bases from J, with 10 bases between. Germline V CDR1 and CDR2: LGHNA, YNFKEQ. CDR3 DNA sequence: TGTGCCAGCAGCCAAGCGGGGGATTTTGAGCAGTTCTTC. Translation gives CASSQAGDFEQFF.

The chain recombines TRBV6-1 with TRBJ1-1; 8 bases agree with TRBD1. The CDR3 spans 12 residues. V was pared by 7 bases and J by 3 bases, with 1 base of the junction left unmatched. Germline V lookup: CDR1 MNHNS, CDR2 SASEGT. CDR3 sequence: CASNRGDTEAFF. CDR3 coding DNA: TGTGCCAGCAACAGGGGGGACACTGAAGCTTTCTTT.

The chain employs TRBV9 and TRBJ1-6; D is perhaps TRBD1 (5 bases). Trimming cost V 3 bases and J 9 bases, with 13 bases left between them. Germline V gives CDR1 SGDLS, CDR2 YYNGEE. The CDR3 totals 14 residues. Here the CDR3 DNA reads TGTGCCAGCAGCGACGGGACGGGGGGTTCACCCCTCCACTTT. Translation gives CASSDGTGGSPLHF.

V usage is TRBV29-1 and J usage is TRBJ2-6; D gene unclear. This CDR3 has 13 residues. The V and J ends lost 5 bases and 0 bases respectively, with 5 bases between them. In germline, CDR1 is SQVTM, CDR2 ANQGSEA. For the CDR3, the DNA is TGCAGCGTTATCGGCTCTGGGGCCAACGTCCTGACTTTC. Translation gives CSVIGSGANVLTF.

This clone was recorded once. The rearrangement links TRBV2 to TRBJ1-1; D not resolved. The CDR3 runs 12 residues. The V gene lost 3 bases and the J gene lost 11 bases, with 13 bases spanning the gap. Germline loops: CDR1 SNHLY, CDR2 FYNNEI. CDR3 DNA sequence: TGTGCCAGCAGTGACGTGGGGTTCATGGCTTTCTTT. Translated, it gives CASSDVGFMAFF.

The J gene is TRBJ2-5, the V gene TRBV6-5, with D possibly called TRBD1 or TRBD2 (5 bases each). The CDR3 is 15 amino acids. The germline V gene has CDR1 MNHEY and CDR2 SVGAGI. Trimming left V 6 bases short and J 1 base short, with 15 bases between. The CDR3 loop reads CASSAGWGSQETQYF. The DNA for the CDR3 is TGTGCCAGCAGCGCAGGGTGGGGGAGCCAAGAGACCCAGTACTTC.

The rearrangement uses TRBV6-5 and TRBJ1-2, with D possibly matching TRBD1 (5 bases). V lost 0 bases to trimming and J lost 5 bases, with 10 bases between them. This CDR3 is 14 amino acids long. Germline V gives CDR1 MNHEY, CDR2 SVGAGI. In DNA form, the CDR3 reads TGTGCCAGCAGTTACTCGAGGGGTGGTTATGGCTACACCTTC. It specifies CASSYSRGGYGYTF.

V and J are TRBV5-1 and TRBJ1-1; D unresolved. CDR1 SGHRS and CDR2 YFSETQ come from the germline V gene. Trimming removed 0 bases at V and 1 base at J, with 7 bases between. This CDR3 region has 14 residues. The CDR3 nucleotides are TGCGCCAGCAGCTTGGCAACGGAGAACACTGAAGCTTTCTTT. It is translated as CASSLATENTEAFF. The full variable domain, completed using reference TRBV5-1 and TRBJ1-1, is KAGVTQTPRYLIKTRGQQVTLSCSPISGHRSVSWYQQTPGQGLQFLFEYFSETQRNKGNFPGRFSGRQFSNSRSEMNVSTLELGDSALYLCASSLATENTEAFFGQGTRLTVV.

The rearrangement joins TRBV25-1 to TRBJ2-1; D not resolved. The CDR3 length is 13 residues. Germline V gene sequence: CDR1 MGHDK, CDR2 SYGVNS. Deletions cut 5 bases from V and 2 bases from J, with 7 bases between. The chain's CDR3 is CASSRRAYNEQFF. The CDR3 DNA reads TGTGCCAGCAGTAGACGGGCCTACAATGAGCAGTTCTTC.

This clone has just one count. The CDR3 DNA follows: TGTGCCAGCAGCTTAGACCAGGGACTATTGAACACCGGGGAGCTGTTTTTT. Translation: CASSLDQGLLNTGELFF. V gene TRBV11-2 combines with J gene TRBJ2-2; 7 bases agree with TRBD2. Germline CDR1 and CDR2: SGHAT and FQNNGV. V lost 0 bases and J lost 1; bases outside the gene matches: 5. CDR3 length equals 17 residues.

The rearrangement uses TRBV7-2 and TRBJ1-3, with unresolved D. V lost 7 bases, J lost 0 bases, and 10 bases lay in between. The CDR3 is 14 amino acids. Germline lookup yields CDR1 SGHTA and CDR2 FQGNSA. The CDR3 DNA reads TGTGCCAGCAACACTATACGCTCTGGAAACACCATATATTTT. This gives the protein CASNTIRSGNTIYF.

This chain joins TRBV5-8 and TRBJ2-5; possible D gene TRBD1, 5 bases. V was clipped by 2 bases and J by 2 bases, with 7 bases between them. Germline V CDR1 and CDR2: SGHTS, YDEGEE. The CDR3 has 13 residues. The CDR3 DNA reads as TGTGCCAGCAGCTTTCAGGGACAAGAGACCCAGTACTTC. This translates into CASSFQGQETQYF.

The J gene is TRBJ1-1, the V gene TRBV5-1; D is undetermined. Germline V gives CDR1 SGHRS, CDR2 YFSETQ. V lost 3 bases to trimming and J lost 5 bases, with 11 bases between them. The CDR3 totals 13 residues. The CDR3 DNA sequence: TGCGCCAGCAGCTCGCAGGTTAATACTGAAGCTTTCTTT. This gives the protein CASSSQVNTEAFF.

The rearrangement links TRBV19 to TRBJ2-3; TRBD1 matches 12 bases. The ends lost 8 bases at V and 3 bases at J; junction bases unmatched: 3. The V gene's germline CDR1 is LNHDA and CDR2 SQIVND (reference sequence). The CDR3 has 14 amino acids. The CDR3 protein is CASWDRGQTDTQYF. CDR3 DNA: TGTGCCAGTTGGGACAGGGGGCAAACAGATACGCAGTATTTT.

The chain carries TRBV2 and TRBJ1-2; D ambiguous. This CDR3 has 14 residues. Trimming pared 6 bases from V and 4 bases from J, leaving 15 bases between. Germline V lookup: CDR1 SNHLY, CDR2 FYNNEI. DNA of the CDR3: TGTGCCAGCAGGGAGGACGGACTAAGCTATGGCTACACCTTC. Protein sequence: CASREDGLSYGYTF.